The 21 T cell receptor beta chains below come from one sample, sequenced in a study of cytomegalovirus exposure and HLA in healthy donors. Amplification used 60 Vbeta primers and 13 Jbeta primers. Only in-frame clones appear in the TCRdb table, and some are missing; sequencing was by immunoSEQ multiplex PCR. Of 300,000 or so clones in the sample, roughly 81% were seen once. The sequenced material came from PBMCs. Receptor source: a woman aged 40 to 50 in good health and CMV-seropositive.

The rearrangement uses TRBV6-1 and TRBJ2-7, with D maybe TRBD1 (5 bases). V was cut by 4 bases and J by 2 bases, with 12 bases left in between. This CDR3 spans 14 amino acids. CDR1 and CDR2 from the germline V gene are MNHNS and SASEGT. The CDR3 sequence is CASSVQDTAYEQYF. The CDR3 DNA follows: TGTGCCAGCAGTGTACAGGACACAGCCTACGAGCAGTACTTC.

The chain employs TRBV7-2 and TRBJ1-2, with TRBD1 matching 9 bases. Germline trimming cut 1 base from V and 5 bases from J; bases unmatched to any gene: 14. CDR1 is SGHTA and CDR2 is FQGNSA in the germline V gene. This CDR3 is built from 18 residues. This CDR3 is CASSLGFWTGESHYGYTF. CDR3 nucleotide sequence: TGTGCCAGCAGCTTAGGTTTCTGGACAGGGGAGAGTCATTATGGCTACACCTTC.

The CDR3 nucleotides are TGTGCCAGCAGGCCTGCAGGATGGGTTGGCTACACCTTC. Translating gives CASRPAGWVGYTF. The chain has TRBV27 and TRBJ1-2; D uncertain. The V end was cut by 6 bases, the J end by 7 bases, with 15 bases between. Germline CDR1 MNHEY, CDR2 SMNVEV (reference sequence). This CDR3 region has 13 residues.

The chain couples TRBV30 to TRBJ1-5, with D unclear. The germline V gene has CDR1 GTSNPN and CDR2 SVGIG (reference sequence). This CDR3 is 13 amino acids long. Trimming left V 0 bases short and J 4 bases short, with 7 bases between. The CDR3 coding sequence is TGTGCCTGGAGTGTACAGCAGAATCAGCCCCAGCATTTT. Translating gives CAWSVQQNQPQHF.

This clone was picked up a small number of times. The V gene is TRBV2, the J gene TRBJ2-1, with D possibly TRBD2 on 5 matching bases. Germline V gene data show CDR1 as SNHLY and CDR2 as FYNNEI. V lost 4 bases and J 7 bases, leaving 17 bases between the germline ends. The CDR3 sequence is 15 residues long. The CDR3 reads CASSATGNPGNEQFF. The CDR3 DNA sequence: TGTGCCAGCAGTGCGACCGGAAACCCGGGAAATGAGCAGTTCTTC.

The V call is TRBV11-2, the J call TRBJ2-7; 13 positions match TRBD2. The V and J ends lost 3 bases and 6 bases, in that order; junction bases with no gene match: 8. The CDR3 has 16 residues. The germline gives CDR1 SGHAT, CDR2 FQNNGV. CDR3: CASSFELAGGLGEQYF. DNA of the CDR3: TGTGCCAGCAGCTTTGAACTAGCGGGAGGGCTTGGCGAGCAGTACTTC.

The genes are TRBV7-9 and TRBJ2-7; D possibly corresponds to TRBD1 (5 bases). The CDR3 has 14 amino acids. CDR1 and CDR2 from the germline V gene are SEHNR and FQNEAQ (reference sequence). With 1 base removed from V and 2 bases from J, the gap between germline ends came to 9 bases. As DNA, the CDR3 is TGTGCCAGCAGCTTAGGGACACAGACCTACGAGCAGTACTTC. Translated, it gives CASSLGTQTYEQYF.

In this sample, this clone turned up once. CDR3 sequence reads: CASSMSPGAGELFF. CDR3 sequence (DNA): TGTGCCAGCAGTATGTCTCCAGGGGCCGGGGAGCTGTTTTTT. This chain joins TRBV28 and TRBJ2-2; D possibly corresponds to TRBD1 (6 bases). This CDR3 has 14 residues. CDR1 is MDHEN and CDR2 is SYDVKM in the germline V gene. V lost 5 bases, J lost 6 bases, and 13 bases lay in between. The full variable domain, its missing parts supplied by reference TRBV28 and TRBJ2-2, is DVKVTQSSRYLVKRTGEKVFLECVQDMDHENMFWYRQDPGLGLRLIYFSYDVKMKEKGDIPEGYSVSREKKERFSLILESASTNQTSMYLCASSMSPGAGELFFGEGSRLTVL.

CDR3 protein: CASSYYVGPNYGYTF. CDR3 coding DNA: TGTGCCAGCAGTTACTACGTTGGCCCCAACTATGGCTACACCTTC. The chain has TRBV6-5 and TRBJ1-2; D is unresolved. Between the trimmed V and J ends, which lost 1 base and 2 bases, there was a span of 11 bases. The length of the CDR3 is 15 residues. The V gene's germline CDR1 is MNHEY and CDR2 SVGAGI.

The V and J genes are TRBV18 and TRBJ2-2, with 8 bases that match TRBD1. CDR1 and CDR2 from the germline V gene are KGHSH and LQKENI. Unmatched junction bases numbered 4, after V lost 2 bases and J lost 5 bases. This CDR3 comprises 15 residues. DNA of the CDR3: TGTGCCAGCTCACCAGGGAGACAGGGGACCGGGGAGCTGTTTTTT. Amino acid sequence: CASSPGRQGTGELFF. Based on the CDR3 plus reference TRBV18 and TRBJ2-2, the full variable domain is NAGVMQNPRHLVRRRGQEARLRCSPMKGHSHVYWYRQLPEEGLKFMVYLQKENIIDESGMPKERFSAEFPKEGPSILRIQQVVRGDSAAYFCASSPGRQGTGELFFGEGSRLTVL.

This clone has just one count. This chain uses TRBV29-1 with TRBJ1-1, with a tentative D call TRBD1 (5 bases). The CDR3 has 13 residues. CDR1 and CDR2 from the germline V gene are SQVTM and ANQGSEA. V lost 8 bases and J 7 bases, leaving 20 bases between the germline ends. The CDR3 DNA is TGCAGCACCCCGGGGGTCGGTGACAGTGAAGCTTTCTTT. Residues: CSTPGVGDSEAFF.

The chain joins TRBV7-9 to TRBJ1-2; 12 bases map to TRBD1. The CDR3 contains 15 residues. CDR1 and CDR2 from the germline V gene are SEHNR and FQNEAQ (reference sequence). V shed 5 bases, J shed 6 bases, and the junction held 7 bases outside the gene matches. The chain's CDR3 is CASSTRGQGANGYTF. The CDR3 DNA follows: TGTGCCAGCAGCACCAGGGGACAGGGGGCGAATGGCTACACCTTC.

The gene calls are TRBV19 and TRBJ2-5, with no clear D. Trimming took 6 bases from V and 5 from J, leaving 7 bases between them. CDR1 is LNHDA, CDR2 SQIVND, per germline (reference sequence). This CDR3 spans 11 amino acids. The CDR3, as DNA: TGTGCCAGTAGCTTTTTCGAGACCCAGTACTTC. This encodes CASSFFETQYF.

V usage is TRBV5-1 and J usage is TRBJ2-7, with TRBD1 matching over 8 bases. The CDR3 loop spans 14 amino acids. CDR1 is SGHRS and CDR2 is YFSETQ in the germline V gene. The V and J ends lost 0 bases and 6 bases, in that order; junction bases with no gene match: 5. In nucleotides, the CDR3 is TGCGCCAGCAGCTTGGATTCAGGGGGCCGCGAGCAGTACTTC. This codes for CASSLDSGGREQYF.

The chain joins TRBV19 to TRBJ1-4; D unresolved. Trimming took 2 bases from V and 2 from J, leaving 12 bases between them. Per germline, CDR1 LNHDA and CDR2 SQIVND (reference sequence). The CDR3 has 16 amino acids. In nucleotides, the CDR3 is TGTGCCAGTAGTATACAACCCCGGGATACTAATGAAAAACTGTTTTTT. Its translation is CASSIQPRDTNEKLFF.

This clone has more than one count but fewer than ten. The genes are TRBV7-9 and TRBJ2-3, with a possible D match to TRBD1 (5 bases). Trimming left V 5 bases short and J 10 bases short, with 13 bases between. CDR1 is SEHNR, CDR2 FQNEAQ, per germline (reference sequence). This CDR3 is built from 12 residues. The CDR3 reads CASSARQQAQYF. The CDR3 DNA follows: TGTGCCAGCAGCGCCCGACAGCAGGCGCAGTATTTT.

The chain combines TRBV6-4 with TRBJ2-7; 9 nucleotides agree with TRBD1. Trimming cost V 2 bases and J 1 base; bases outside gene matches: 6. CDR3 length equals 16 residues. CDR1 is MRHNA, CDR2 SNTAGT, per germline. This chain's CDR3 is CASSDGGTGFSYEQYF. The CDR3 nucleotides read TGTGCCAGCAGTGACGGGGGGACAGGGTTTTCCTACGAGCAGTACTTC.

The chain joins TRBV7-2 to TRBJ1-1; D is ambiguous. CDR3 length: 15 residues. V gave up 1 base and J gave up 5 bases, with 14 bases separating them. Germline V gene sequence: CDR1 SGHTA, CDR2 FQGNSA. CDR3 amino acids: CASSLVTVSATEAFF. CDR3 bases: TGTGCCAGCAGCTTAGTAACAGTGTCTGCGACTGAAGCTTTCTTT.

The V gene is TRBV18, the J gene TRBJ2-5; TRBD1 is a possible D gene (5 bases). The CDR3 length is 14 residues. Germline V gene lookup returns CDR1 KGHSH and CDR2 LQKENI. Trimming cost V 6 bases and J 6 bases, with 17 bases left between them. In DNA form, the CDR3 reads TGTGCCAGCTCGGTTTCAGGGCCGTTTCAGACCCAGTACTTC. Its protein product is CASSVSGPFQTQYF.

The rearrangement uses TRBV7-8 and TRBJ2-7; 9 nucleotides agree with TRBD1. CDR3 length equals 15 residues. V was clipped by 5 bases and J by 6 bases; unmatched bases: 11. The germline V gene has CDR1 SGHVS and CDR2 FQNEAQ. CDR3 nucleotides: TGTGCCAGCAGCCCGTGGACAGGGGTTGGTGGCGAGCAGTACTTC. Protein sequence: CASSPWTGVGGEQYF. The full variable domain, with the rest looked up from reference TRBV7-8 and TRBJ2-7, is GAGVSQSPRYKVAKRGQDVALRCDPISGHVSLFWYQQALGQGPEFLTYFQNEAQLDKSGLPSDRFFAERPEGSVSTLKIQRTQQEDSAVYLCASSPWTGVGGEQYFGPGTRLTVT.

The rearrangement joins TRBV6-1 to TRBJ1-2, with D possibly matching TRBD1 (5 bases). CDR3 length equals 13 residues. The V end was cut by 11 bases, the J end by 6 bases, with 19 bases between. Germline values: CDR1 MNHNS, CDR2 SASEGT. CDR3 in DNA: TGTGCCGGAATCGGGGGTACTTTGGATGGCTACACCTTC. Its translation is CAGIGGTLDGYTF.